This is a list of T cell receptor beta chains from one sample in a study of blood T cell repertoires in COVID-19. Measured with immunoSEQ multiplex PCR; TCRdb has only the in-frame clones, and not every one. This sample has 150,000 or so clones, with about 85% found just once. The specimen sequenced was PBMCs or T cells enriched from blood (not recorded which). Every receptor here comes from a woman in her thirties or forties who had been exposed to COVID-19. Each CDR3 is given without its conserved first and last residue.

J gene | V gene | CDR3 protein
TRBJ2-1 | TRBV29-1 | SVDTYNEQF
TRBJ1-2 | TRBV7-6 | ASSPGGSGRGYT
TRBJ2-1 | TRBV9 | ASSVASLGTNEQF
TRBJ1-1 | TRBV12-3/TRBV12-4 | ASSLAEGTEAF
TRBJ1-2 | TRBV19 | ASSTAQGNGYT
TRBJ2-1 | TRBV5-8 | AREKSSYNEQF
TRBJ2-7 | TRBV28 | ASSGGLAGVALY
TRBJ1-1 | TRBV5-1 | ASTGVGRNIEAF
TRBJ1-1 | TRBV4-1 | ASSQEGRGRIKHDTEAF
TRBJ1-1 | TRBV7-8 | ASSVDRAGNTEAF
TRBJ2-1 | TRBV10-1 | ATSGPPTQGGDEQF
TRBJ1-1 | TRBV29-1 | SIMTEDTEAF
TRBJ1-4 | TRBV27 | ASRGAGNEKLF
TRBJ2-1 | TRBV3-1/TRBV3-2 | ASSLSGRNLGNEQF
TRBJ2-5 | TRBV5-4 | ASSLGRDQETQY
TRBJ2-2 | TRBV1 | TSSPPGPTVTGELF
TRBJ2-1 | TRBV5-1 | ASSLVTGTGHWNEQF
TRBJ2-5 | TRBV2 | ASSDLTANQETQY
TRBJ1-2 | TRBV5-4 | ASSLPLAVYGYT
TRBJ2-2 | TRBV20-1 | SASPSGTARTGELF
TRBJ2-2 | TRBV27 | ASSPHRLVAGELF
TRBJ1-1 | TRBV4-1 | ASSQDLSTEAF
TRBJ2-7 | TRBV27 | ASSLSVQGAYEQY
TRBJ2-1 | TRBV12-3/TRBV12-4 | ASSPTGGNEQF
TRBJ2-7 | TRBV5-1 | ASSPGIGQGVPG
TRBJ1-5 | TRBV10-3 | ASKTQLNQPQH
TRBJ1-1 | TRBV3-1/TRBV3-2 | ASSQRDFGGTEAF
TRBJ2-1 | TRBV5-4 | ASSLLGVSSYNEQF
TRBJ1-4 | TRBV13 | ASSLAGDTSREKLF
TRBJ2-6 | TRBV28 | ASSFGISGANVLT
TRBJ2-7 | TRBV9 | ASSVGGRQGVSYEQY